The clone carrying this T cell receptor beta chain was detected only once. Antigen unknown. Other DNA sequences in the same sample also yield this CDR3. Second doses at about 4 or about 12 weeks were pooled. The data were taken from a study of T cell responses to AZD1222 COVID-19 vaccine. Study results and limitations: Females outnumbered males among donors, who were mostly white British; clonal diversity was possibly underestimated. After two AZD1222 doses, spike-specific TCR breadth and depth rose versus day 0. Scientists sampled the repertoires only once the peak T cell response had passed.

TCRdb's table, derived via immunoSEQ multiplex PCR, lists solely in-frame clones and lacks some. Of about 90,000 clones in the sample, approximately 90% were seen once. Looked up from germline, CDR1 is KGHSH and CDR2 is LQKENI. V shed 3 bases, J shed 8 bases, and the junction held 4 bases outside the gene matches. CDR3 length: 13 residues. V gene TRBV18 combines with J gene TRBJ1-2, with 9 positions matching TRBD1. The TCR was taken from an adult who received the AZD1222 COVID-19 vaccine. The material was peripheral blood, obtained 28 days after the second AZD1222 dose. The CDR3 sequence: CASSPDRGYGYTF. The CDR3 region has the DNA TGTGCCAGCTCACCGGACAGGGGATACGGCTACACCTTC.